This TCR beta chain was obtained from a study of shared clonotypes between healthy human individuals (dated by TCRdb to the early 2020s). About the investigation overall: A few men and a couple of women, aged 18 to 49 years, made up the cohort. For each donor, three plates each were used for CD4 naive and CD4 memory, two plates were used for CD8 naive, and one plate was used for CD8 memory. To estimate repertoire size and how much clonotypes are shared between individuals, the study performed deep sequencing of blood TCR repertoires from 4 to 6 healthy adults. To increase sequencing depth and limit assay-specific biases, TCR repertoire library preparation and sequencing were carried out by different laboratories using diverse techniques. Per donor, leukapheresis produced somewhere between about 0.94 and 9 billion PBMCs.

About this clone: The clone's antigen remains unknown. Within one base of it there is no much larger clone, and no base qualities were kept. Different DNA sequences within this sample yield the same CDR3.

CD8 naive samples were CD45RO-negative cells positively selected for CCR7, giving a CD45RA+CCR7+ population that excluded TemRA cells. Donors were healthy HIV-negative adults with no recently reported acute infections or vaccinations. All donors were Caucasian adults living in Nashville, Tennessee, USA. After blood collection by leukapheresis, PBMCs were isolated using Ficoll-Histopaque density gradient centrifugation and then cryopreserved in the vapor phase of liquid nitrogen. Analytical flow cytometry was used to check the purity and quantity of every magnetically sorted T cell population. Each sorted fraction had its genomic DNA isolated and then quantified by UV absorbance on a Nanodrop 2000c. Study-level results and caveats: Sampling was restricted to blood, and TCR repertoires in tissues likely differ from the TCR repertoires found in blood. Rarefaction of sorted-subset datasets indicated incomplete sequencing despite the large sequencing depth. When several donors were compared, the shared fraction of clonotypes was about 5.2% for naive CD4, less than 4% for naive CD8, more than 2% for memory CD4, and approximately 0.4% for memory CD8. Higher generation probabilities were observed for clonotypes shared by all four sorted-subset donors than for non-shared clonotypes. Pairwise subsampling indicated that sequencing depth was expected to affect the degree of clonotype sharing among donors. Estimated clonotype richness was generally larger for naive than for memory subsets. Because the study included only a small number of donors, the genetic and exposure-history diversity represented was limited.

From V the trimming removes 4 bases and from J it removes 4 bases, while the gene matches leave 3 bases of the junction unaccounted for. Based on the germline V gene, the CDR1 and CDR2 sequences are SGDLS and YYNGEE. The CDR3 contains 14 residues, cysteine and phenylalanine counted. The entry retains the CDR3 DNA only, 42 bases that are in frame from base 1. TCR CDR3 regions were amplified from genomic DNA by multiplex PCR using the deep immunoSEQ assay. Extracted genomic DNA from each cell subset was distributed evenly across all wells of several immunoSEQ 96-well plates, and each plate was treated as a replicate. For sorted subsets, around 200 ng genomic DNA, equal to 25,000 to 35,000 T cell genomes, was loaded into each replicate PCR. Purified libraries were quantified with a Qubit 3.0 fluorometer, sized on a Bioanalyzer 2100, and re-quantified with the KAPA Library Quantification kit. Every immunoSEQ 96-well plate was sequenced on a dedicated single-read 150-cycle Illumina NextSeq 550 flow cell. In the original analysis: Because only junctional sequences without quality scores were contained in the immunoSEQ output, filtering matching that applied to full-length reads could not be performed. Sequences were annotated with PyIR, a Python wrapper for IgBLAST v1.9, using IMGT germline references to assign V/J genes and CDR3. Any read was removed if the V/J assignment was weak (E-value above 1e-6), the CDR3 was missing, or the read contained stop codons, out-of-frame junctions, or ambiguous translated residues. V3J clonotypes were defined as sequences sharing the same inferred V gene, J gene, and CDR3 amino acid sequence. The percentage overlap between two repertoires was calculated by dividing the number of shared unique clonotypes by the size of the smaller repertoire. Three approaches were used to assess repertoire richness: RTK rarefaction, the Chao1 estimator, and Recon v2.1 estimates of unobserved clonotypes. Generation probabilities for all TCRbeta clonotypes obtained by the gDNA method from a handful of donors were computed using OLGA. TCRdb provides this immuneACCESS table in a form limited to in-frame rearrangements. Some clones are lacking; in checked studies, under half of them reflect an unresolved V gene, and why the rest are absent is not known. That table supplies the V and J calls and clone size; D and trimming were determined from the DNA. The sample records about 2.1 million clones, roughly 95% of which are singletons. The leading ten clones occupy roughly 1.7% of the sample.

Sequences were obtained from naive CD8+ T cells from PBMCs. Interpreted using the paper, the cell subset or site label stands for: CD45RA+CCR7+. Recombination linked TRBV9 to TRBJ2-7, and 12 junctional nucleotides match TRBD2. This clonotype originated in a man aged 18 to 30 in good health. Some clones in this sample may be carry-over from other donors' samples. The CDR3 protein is CASSPGTSGYEQYF. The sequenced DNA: TGTGCCAGCAGCCCGGGGACTAGCGGGTACGAGCAGTACTTC.